Listed below are T cell receptor beta chains from one sample, sequenced in a study of monozygotic twins with inflammatory bowel disease. TCRdb reanalyzed the 5' RACE reads, giving one entry per CDR3 protein sequence and no DNA. This table holds 350,000 to 400,000 distinct CDR3 sequences. Sequencing input: blood. These receptors were taken from a human donor with ulcerative colitis or Crohn's disease, or a healthy co-twin of an affected twin (not recorded which). Both conserved end residues are part of each CDR3.

j_gene | v_gene | CDR3aa
TRBJ2-2 | TRBV4-1 | CASSPGWAGVVTGELFF
TRBJ2-7 | TRBV5-1 | CASSFVAGGAYEQYF
TRBJ1-4 | TRBV29-1 | CSATGVATNEKLFF
TRBJ2-5 | TRBV9 | CASSPQPGGQETQYF
TRBJ2-7 | TRBV12-3/TRBV12-4 | CASRQTGTESSYEQYF
TRBJ1-1 | TRBV4-3 | CASSQGRPPGTEAFF
TRBJ2-7 | TRBV27 | CASSSVPTYEQYF
TRBJ2-3 | TRBV20-1 | CSARATSGGWRDTQYF
TRBJ2-3 | TRBV4-3 | CASSQDISYTQYF
TRBJ2-2 | TRBV14 | CASSQDFGQMNTGELFF
TRBJ2-7 | TRBV19 | CASKVNSLGEQYF
TRBJ2-7 | TRBV3-1 | CASRPSGSSYEQYF
TRBJ2-4 | TRBV5-1 | CASSLVIRAKNIQYF